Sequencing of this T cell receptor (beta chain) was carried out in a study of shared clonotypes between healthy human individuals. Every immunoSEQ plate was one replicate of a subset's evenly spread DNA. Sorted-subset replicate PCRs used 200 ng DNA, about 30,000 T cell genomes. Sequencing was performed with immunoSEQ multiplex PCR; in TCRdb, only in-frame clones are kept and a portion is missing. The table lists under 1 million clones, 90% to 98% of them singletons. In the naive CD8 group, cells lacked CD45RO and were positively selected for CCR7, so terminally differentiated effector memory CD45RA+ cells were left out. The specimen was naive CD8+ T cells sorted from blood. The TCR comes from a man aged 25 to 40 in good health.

CDR3 residues: CASSLNRVLADHNEQFF. The CDR3 DNA is TGCGCCAGCAGCTTAAATCGAGTACTAGCGGACCACAATGAGCAGTTCTTC. V and J are TRBV5-1 and TRBJ2-1; 8 bases line up with TRBD2. The CDR3 is 17 amino acids. Germline lookup yields CDR1 SGHRS and CDR2 YFSETQ. Unmatched junction bases numbered 12, after V lost 2 bases and J lost 5 bases.